This T cell receptor beta chain was identified in a study of blood T cell repertoires in COVID-19 (dated by TCRdb to 2018 to 2021). Context from the whole study: Collaborator samples came from the United States, Italy and Spain and covered acute and convalescent phases of COVID-19. The material from the prospective study consisted of cDNA or gDNA derived from T cells, B-cell-depleted T cells, or PBMCs. The dataset comprised deeply sampled blood TCRbeta repertoires from subjects exposed to, actively infected with, or recovered from COVID-19. The repertoires were released in a freely available public database meant as a resource for research on the immune response to SARS-CoV-2. The samples were drawn from two sources: the first 160 participants of the ongoing ImmuneRACE study, and over 950 subjects contributed by 6 global collaborators. A de-identified subject ID, COVID-19 status, age in years and sex were almost always included in the sample metadata. HLA class I and class II types, where available, came from metadata supplied by the sample provider rather than from assay-based typing. The investigation overall reported the following: Clinical and demographic metadata were provided uncurated, with the amount varying by source and participant.

The immunoSEQ Assay, a bias-controlled multiplex PCR, was used to amplify TCRbeta CDR3 regions from genomic DNA. On the study's bioinformatics: Within the assay, amplification of reference gene primers was used to estimate how many nucleated cells each sample contained. To quantify the absolute abundance of each unique TCRbeta CDR3 rearrangement, sequence reads were collapsed and filtered. For each sample, productive Simpson clonality was calculated by taking the square root of Simpson's diversity index across productive rearrangements. In its TCRdb copy, this immuneACCESS table keeps in-frame sequences only and misses some clones. Where compared with another copy, unresolved V genes explain less than half of these, and the others have no known cause. The DNA gave D and trimming, while V, J and clone size come from that table. This sample lists some 110,000 clones; 70% to 90% were detected once. The top ten clonotypes cover approximately 1.5% of the sample.

Details on this clone: No cognate antigen has been identified for it. No base quality information exists; no much larger clone differs at one position.

The CDR3 spans 16 residues, from the cysteine through the phenylalanine. Just CDR3 DNA is preserved here, 48 bases in frame from base 1. Trimming takes 2 bases from V and 6 bases from J, and the germline ends sit 17 bases apart. Reading the germline V gene gives CDR1 SGHDT and CDR2 YYEEEE. Collaborating institutions collected whole blood in K2EDTA tubes following their own protocols. For TCRbeta analysis, collaborators shipped samples in one of three forms: frozen whole blood, isolated PBMCs, or DNA extracted from either of those sample types. The sequence was obtained from a man aged 35-49 years with acute or convalescent COVID-19. The chain joins TRBV5-6 to TRBJ2-2, with a weak D call of TRBD1 (5 bases match). The source material was peripheral blood. The nucleotide sequence reads as follows: TGTGCCAGCAGCTTAGAAGTTGGCAGGGTATCCGGGGAGCTGTTTTTT. Its protein reads: CASSLEVGRVSGELFF.